Below, 23 T cell receptor beta chains from the same sample are listed, as sequenced in a study of neoadjuvant anti-PD-1 for oral cavity cancer. Only in-frame clones appear in the TCRdb table, and some are missing; sequencing was by immunoSEQ multiplex PCR. Of tens of thousands of clones listed, around 40% are singletons. Time point: after neoadjuvant nivolumab, at surgical resection. The source material was tumor tissue, sampled after nivolumab (anti-PD-1) treatment. These receptors all come from a person between 35 and 79 years old with oral cavity squamous cell carcinoma.

The chain uses TRBV9 and TRBJ2-7; 7 bases agree with TRBD1. Germline V gives CDR1 SGDLS, CDR2 YYNGEE. The CDR3 covers 15 residues. The trim removed 2 bases at V and 5 bases at J, leaving 10 bases unmatched. The DNA for the CDR3 is TGTGCCAGCAGCGTCCAGCCGGGACAGTTACACGAGCAGTACTTC. The encoded protein is CASSVQPGQLHEQYF.

The V and J genes are TRBV2 and TRBJ2-5; possibly TRBD1 for D (5 bases). Between the trimmed V and J ends, which lost 6 bases and 5 bases, there was a span of 10 bases. In germline, CDR1 is SNHLY, CDR2 FYNNEI. The length of the CDR3 is 12 residues. CDR3 sequence: CASRKGVETQYF. CDR3 nucleotides: TGTGCCAGCAGAAAAGGGGTGGAGACCCAGTACTTC.

This clone came up many times. This chain links TRBV13 with TRBJ1-1; D is uncertain. The V and J ends lost 2 bases and 0 bases respectively, with 4 bases between them. Germline V gives CDR1 PRHDT, CDR2 FYEKMQ (reference sequence). The CDR3 length is 13 residues. The CDR3 protein is CASSLRVNTEAFF. The CDR3 nucleotides read TGTGCCAGCAGCTTAAGGGTGAACACTGAAGCTTTCTTT. Complete variable domain (other parts from reference TRBV13 and TRBJ1-1): AAGVIQSPRHLIKEKRETATLKCYPIPRHDTVYWYQQGPGQDPQFLISFYEKMQSDKGSIPDRFSAQQFSDYHSELNMSSLELGDSALYFCASSLRVNTEAFFGQGTRLTVV.

This clone was seen more than once but under ten times. This chain links TRBV27 with TRBJ1-1; D remains ambiguous. V was cut by 5 bases and J by 0 bases, with 10 bases left in between. Germline V gene data show CDR1 as MNHEY and CDR2 as SMNVEV (reference sequence). There are 14 residues in the CDR3. Here the CDR3 reads CASSVTYMNTEAFF. CDR3 bases: TGTGCCAGCAGTGTGACGTACATGAACACTGAAGCTTTCTTT.

The CDR3 here is CSVYLTYEQYF. The CDR3 bases are TGCAGCGTTTACTTGACCTACGAGCAGTACTTC. This rearrangement joins TRBV29-1 to TRBJ2-7; D unclear. V lost 5 bases, J lost 2 bases, and 7 bases lay in between. The CDR3 length is 11 residues. CDR1 SQVTM and CDR2 ANQGSEA come from the germline V gene.

In this sample, this clone is medium-sized. The rearrangement uses TRBV7-9 and TRBJ1-4, with D tentatively TRBD1 (5 bases). The germline CDR1 and CDR2 sequences are SEHNR and FQNEAQ (reference sequence). V lost 5 bases and J lost 3, with 13 bases in between. CDR3 length: 15 amino acids. The CDR3 DNA is TGTGCCAGCAGCCCTTCAGGGTTGGCTAATGAAAAACTGTTTTTT. Protein sequence: CASSPSGLANEKLFF.

This chain links TRBV27 with TRBJ2-7; D unresolved. Germline V gene sequence: CDR1 MNHEY, CDR2 SMNVEV (reference sequence). The CDR3 spans 13 residues. V dropped 2 bases and J dropped 2 bases, with 7 bases sitting between them. This CDR3 is CASSLGYTYEQYF. The DNA for the CDR3 is TGTGCCAGCAGTTTAGGCTATACCTACGAGCAGTACTTC.

V gene TRBV11-2 combines with J gene TRBJ2-7; tentatively, D is TRBD1 or TRBD2 (7 bases each). V was pared by 7 bases and J by 5 bases, with 18 bases between. This CDR3 has 14 residues. Germline loops: CDR1 SGHAT, CDR2 FQNNGV. In DNA form, the CDR3 reads TGTGCCAGCAACGGGCAGGGGGGGCCCCACGAGCAGTACTTC. The encoded protein is CASNGQGGPHEQYF. The full variable domain, with the rest looked up from reference TRBV11-2 and TRBJ2-7, is EAGVAQSPRYKIIEKRQSVAFWCNPISGHATLYWYQQILGQGPKLLIQFQNNGVVDDSQLPKDRFSAERLKGVDSTLKIQPAKLEDSAVYLCASNGQGGPHEQYFGPGTRLTVT.

This chain links TRBV11-1 with TRBJ2-6; 7 bases fit TRBD1. The CDR3 is 15 amino acids. Germline CDR1 SGHAT, CDR2 FQDESV (reference sequence). V shed 2 bases, J shed 3 bases, and the junction held 1 base outside the gene matches. CDR3 sequence reads: CASSLRGRGANVLTF. CDR3 DNA: TGTGCCAGCAGCTTAAGGGGGCGTGGGGCCAACGTCCTGACTTTC.

This clone has at least ten counts. CDR3 amino acids: CASSSGQAPGEQYF. Written as DNA, the CDR3 is TGTGCCAGCAGCTCCGGACAGGCTCCCGGCGAGCAGTACTTC. J is TRBJ2-7 and V is TRBV9; TRBD1 matches at 7 bases. Germline V gene sequence: CDR1 SGDLS, CDR2 YYNGEE. There are 14 residues in the CDR3. The J segment lost 6 bases and the V segment lost 4 bases, leaving 10 bases of the junction unmatched.

The gene calls are TRBV5-1 and TRBJ2-3; weak D call: TRBD1 (5 bases). The germline CDR1 and CDR2 sequences are SGHRS and YFSETQ. Trimming pared 0 bases from V and 0 bases from J, leaving 17 bases between. The CDR3 is 18 amino acids. The CDR3 DNA follows: TGCGCCAGCAGCTTGGGGCCCAGGTGGCAGGGAAGCACAGATACGCAGTATTTT. Residues: CASSLGPRWQGSTDTQYF.

This clone is judged medium-sized. This chain's CDR3 is CASSYQGGKNGYTF. The CDR3 nucleotides read TGTGCCAGCAGTTACCAGGGAGGGAAAAATGGCTACACCTTC. The chain combines TRBV6-5 with TRBJ1-2, with D possibly TRBD1 on 5 matching bases. The germline V gene has CDR1 MNHEY and CDR2 SVGAGI. V lost 2 bases and J 6 bases, leaving 13 bases between the germline ends. The CDR3 loop spans 14 amino acids.

This chain links TRBV18 with TRBJ2-7; D ambiguous. The CDR3 has 14 amino acids. Trimming left V 2 bases short and J 3 bases short, with 11 bases between. Germline V gene lookup returns CDR1 KGHSH and CDR2 LQKENI. The CDR3 sequence is CASSPARTDYEQYF. The CDR3 nucleotides read TGTGCCAGCTCACCAGCTCGGACGGACTACGAGCAGTACTTC.

The DNA for the CDR3 is TGTGCCAGCAGCACAGGGGGCGGGTATGGCTACACCTTC. Its translation is CASSTGGGYGYTF. This chain joins TRBV14 and TRBJ1-2, with 9 bases lining up with TRBD1. The V and J ends lost 5 bases and 5 bases, in that order; junction bases with no gene match: 3. The CDR3 length is 13 residues. Germline CDR1 reads SGHDN; CDR2 reads FVKESK. The full variable domain, with the rest looked up from reference TRBV14 and TRBJ1-2, is EAGVTQFPSHSVIEKGQTVTLRCDPISGHDNLYWYRRVMGKEIKFLLHFVKESKQDESGMPNNRFLAERTGGTYSTLKVQPAELEDSGVYFCASSTGGGYGYTFGSGTRLTVV.

This chain links TRBV7-9 with TRBJ1-1; unclear D gene. V was pared by 5 bases and J by 0 bases, with 13 bases between. This CDR3 spans 15 amino acids. Germline V gene lookup returns CDR1 SEHNR and CDR2 FQNEAQ (reference sequence). The CDR3 loop is CASSPPARMNTEAFF. CDR3 bases: TGTGCCAGCAGCCCCCCAGCGAGGATGAACACTGAAGCTTTCTTT. The entire variable domain, with the rest obtained from reference TRBV7-9 and TRBJ1-1, is as follows: DTGVSQNPRHKITKRGQNVTFRCDPISEHNRLYWYRQTLGQGPEFLTYFQNEAQLEKSRLLSDRFSAERPKGSFSTLEIQRTEQGDSAMYLCASSPPARMNTEAFFGQGTRLTVV.

The genes are TRBV7-9 and TRBJ1-1; D is perhaps TRBD1 (6 bases). CDR3 length equals 16 residues. The germline V gene encodes CDR1 SEHNR and CDR2 FQNEAQ (reference sequence). The V and J ends lost 0 bases and 1 base respectively, with 12 bases between them. This CDR3 is CASSLAQGSPNTEAFF. The CDR3 DNA reads TGTGCCAGCAGCTTAGCGCAGGGGAGCCCGAACACTGAAGCTTTCTTT.

This chain joins TRBV4-2 and TRBJ2-7, with D maybe TRBD2 (6 bases). Trimming shortened V by 0 bases and J by 3 bases, and 18 bases separated the two germline ends. Germline assignment: CDR1 LGHNA and CDR2 YNFKEQ. The CDR3 has 17 amino acids. The CDR3 DNA reads TGTGCCAGCAGCCAAGATAGCGGACGCGGGGAGATCTACGAGCAGTACTTC. Protein: CASSQDSGRGEIYEQYF.

This clone has a handful of counts. The rearrangement links TRBV30 to TRBJ2-2, with 9 positions matching TRBD2. V lost 4 bases and J lost 7; bases outside the gene matches: 13. Germline lookup yields CDR1 GTSNPN and CDR2 SVGIG (reference sequence). This CDR3 region has 16 residues. CDR3 bases: TGTGCCTGGACTCTTGAACTTAGCGGGAGACTCGGGGAGCTGTTTTTT. Encoded protein: CAWTLELSGRLGELFF.

The CDR3 DNA sequence: TGCGCCAGCAGCCCCGGGGGCGGAGGAAACACCATATATTTT. It specifies CASSPGGGGNTIYF. The rearrangement uses TRBV5-1 and TRBJ1-3; weak D call: TRBD1 (6 bases). Germline V lookup: CDR1 SGHRS, CDR2 YFSETQ. The length of the CDR3 is 14 residues. V lost 4 bases and J lost 4, with 12 bases in between. The full variable domain, completed using reference TRBV5-1 and TRBJ1-3, is KAGVTQTPRYLIKTRGQQVTLSCSPISGHRSVSWYQQTPGQGLQFLFEYFSETQRNKGNFPGRFSGRQFSNSRSEMNVSTLELGDSALYLCASSPGGGGNTIYFGEGSWLTVV.

The V call is TRBV29-1, the J call TRBJ1-1; D remains ambiguous. The V end lost 4 bases, the J end lost 3 bases, and 3 bases lay between the germline ends. CDR1 is SQVTM and CDR2 is ANQGSEA in the germline V gene. This CDR3 is built from 10 residues. CDR3: CSVGHTEAFF. CDR3 DNA: TGCAGCGTTGGCCACACTGAAGCTTTCTTT.

This rearrangement joins TRBV9 to TRBJ1-2, with 7 bases that match TRBD1. The CDR3 consists of 16 residues. Germline CDR1 SGDLS, CDR2 YYNGEE. Losses at the gene ends were 0 bases for V and 5 bases for J; bases not matched to a gene: 10. Here the CDR3 reads CASSVAPGQSYYGYTF. The CDR3 bases are TGTGCCAGCAGCGTAGCCCCGGGACAGAGTTATTATGGCTACACCTTC.

This clone has just a few counts. The chain couples TRBV6-1 to TRBJ2-7; 8 bases are a match to TRBD1. The CDR3 has 14 residues. CDR1 MNHNS and CDR2 SASEGT come from the germline V gene. V was clipped by 7 bases and J by 0 bases; unmatched bases: 5. The CDR3 sequence: CASKPGQASYEQYF. The CDR3 DNA reads as TGTGCCAGCAAGCCGGGACAGGCCTCCTACGAGCAGTACTTC.

This clone was seen a few times. The genes are TRBV29-1 and TRBJ2-1; maybe TRBD2 (5 bases). V gave up 7 bases and J gave up 6 bases, with 16 bases separating them. The germline V gene has CDR1 SQVTM and CDR2 ANQGSEA. The CDR3 sequence is 13 residues long. The CDR3 nucleotides are TGCAGCGCTTGGGCGGGTAACGCCAATGAGCAGTTCTTC. Its translation is CSAWAGNANEQFF.